This T cell receptor (beta chain) was sequenced in a study of T-cell memory formation after mild COVID-19. Across the study: Across donors, TCR clusters were largely donor specific. Study-level findings and limits: Memory from before infection featured some responding clones, which suggests cross-reactive memory joined. CM and EM subsets held most contracting CD4+ clones; EMRA held CD8+ ones.

The CDR3 contains 13 residues. V lost 7 bases and J 7 bases, leaving 14 bases between the germline ends. 5'RACE with constant-segment primers built TCRalpha and TCRbeta cDNA libraries with UMIs. In TCRdb, the 5' RACE reads were re-called with MiXCR into one record per CDR3 protein. The repertoire holds under 110,000 distinct CDR3 sequences, 12% seen once, with 27% in the top ten. This clonotype came up many times. Its target is unknown. The specimen was PBMCs or a T cell subset sorted from them (not recorded which). This chain links TRBV12-3 or TRBV12-4 with TRBJ2-1, with D possibly matching TRBD1 (7 bases). The source of this sequence is an adult woman who had mild COVID-19 (a few samples of this study predate the infection). Cell type and time point are not known. CDR3 in amino acids: CASIGPGGNEQFF. CDR3 DNA: TGTGCCAGCATAGGACCAGGGGGGAATGAGCAGTTCTTC.